This TCR beta chain originates from a study of yellow fever vaccine responses in identical twins. Study results and caveats: Twins' vaccine T cell responses were reported to seem partly convergent and partly personalized.

TCRdb independently ran MiXCR on the RT-PCR reads; one entry per CDR3 protein. The repertoire holds about 18,000 distinct CDR3 sequences, with roughly three fifths as singletons. Germline CDR1 is SNHLY and CDR2 is FYNNEI. CDR3 length: 11 residues. The ends were cut back, 6 bases at V and 5 bases at J, with 4 bases in the middle. Concerning this clonotype itself: What it binds is unknown.

The input for sequencing was T cells from blood (PBMCs), unsorted or a sorted subset (not recorded which), taken before or after yellow fever vaccination (not recorded which). The TCR was taken from a woman under 30 who received the yellow fever vaccine. This chain connects TRBV2 to TRBJ2-2, with D hard to call. As DNA, the CDR3 is TGTGCCAGCAGGGAAACCGGGGAGCTGTTTTTT. Protein sequence: CASRETGELFF.